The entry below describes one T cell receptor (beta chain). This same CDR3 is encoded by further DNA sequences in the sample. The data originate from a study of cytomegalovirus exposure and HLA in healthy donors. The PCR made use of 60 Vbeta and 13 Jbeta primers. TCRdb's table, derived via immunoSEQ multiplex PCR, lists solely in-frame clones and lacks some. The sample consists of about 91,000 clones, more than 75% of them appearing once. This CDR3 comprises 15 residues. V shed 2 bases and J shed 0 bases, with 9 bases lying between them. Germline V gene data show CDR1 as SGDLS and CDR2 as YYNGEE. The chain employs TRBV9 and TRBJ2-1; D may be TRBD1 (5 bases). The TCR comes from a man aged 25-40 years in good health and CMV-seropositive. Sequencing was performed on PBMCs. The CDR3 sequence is CASSVGPSSYNEQFF. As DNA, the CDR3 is TGTGCCAGCAGCGTGGGGCCAAGCTCCTACAATGAGCAGTTCTTC.